The 22 T cell receptor beta chains below all came from one sample that was sequenced in a study of T-cell reconstitution after alpha-beta-depleted transplantation in children. TCRbeta library construction was performed incorporating unique molecular identifiers. Each CDR3 protein gets one entry after TCRdb re-called the PCR reads with MiXCR. The table includes almost 400,000 distinct CDR3 sequences, roughly 20% detected once. The specimen was PBMCs from the stem cell graft donor, collected from the stem cell graft. All receptors come from a human donor who donated a stem cell graft to a child with acute myeloid leukemia.

This clonotype was detected many times. This chain uses TRBV29-1 with TRBJ2-1, with D hard to call. CDR3 length: 14 amino acids. CDR1 is SQVTM and CDR2 is ANQGSEA in the germline V gene. V lost 0 bases to trimming and J lost 15 bases, with 21 bases between them. The CDR3 sequence: CSVEDYETPFIPFF. The CDR3 bases are TGCAGCGTTGAAGATTACGAGACTCCCTTTATACCGTTCTTC.

A few counts support this clonotype. The rearrangement links TRBV4-2 to TRBJ2-7; TRBD1 aligns across 7 bases. The germline CDR1 and CDR2 sequences are LGHNA and YNFKEQ. This CDR3 is 16 amino acids long. V trimming: 0 bases; J trimming: 2 bases; junction bases outside the gene matches: 7. The CDR3 loop reads CASSQDRRDRAYEQYF. In DNA form, the CDR3 reads TGTGCCAGCAGCCAAGATCGTAGGGACAGAGCCTACGAGCAGTACTTC.

V and J are TRBV20-1 and TRBJ1-2; the D is unclear. Looked up from germline, CDR1 is DFQATT and CDR2 is SNEGSKA (reference sequence). Trimming took 1 base from V and 1 from J, leaving 10 bases between them. This CDR3 is 14 amino acids long. DNA for the CDR3: TGCAGTGCTAGAGCCGGACGGGTTAACTATGGCTACACCTTC. This translates into CSARAGRVNYGYTF.

This chain uses TRBV18 with TRBJ1-3, with 8 positions matching TRBD1. CDR1 is KGHSH, CDR2 LQKENI, per germline. This CDR3 has 17 residues. Unmatched junction bases numbered 9, after V lost 5 bases and J lost 0 bases. CDR3 residues: CASSAWAGTGSGNTIYF. The CDR3 bases are TGTGCCAGCTCAGCTTGGGCCGGGACAGGCTCTGGAAACACCATATATTTT.

In its sample, this clonotype was seen a few times. This chain joins TRBV29-1 and TRBJ1-2; D gene uncertain. CDR1 is SQVTM and CDR2 is ANQGSEA in the germline V gene. There are 13 residues in the CDR3. V shed 7 bases and J shed 4 bases, with 16 bases lying between them. CDR3 residues: CSASDGSLYGYTF. The CDR3 DNA is TGCAGCGCTTCCGACGGATCCCTCTATGGCTACACCTTC.

A few counts support this clonotype. J is TRBJ2-3 and V is TRBV20-1, with 7 bases lining up with TRBD2. CDR1 DFQATT and CDR2 SNEGSKA come from the germline V gene (reference sequence). The CDR3 has 15 amino acids. V shed 3 bases, J shed 0 bases, and the junction held 6 bases outside the gene matches. The CDR3 DNA is TGCAGTGCTAGCCCCGGGACTACGAGCACAGATACGCAGTATTTT. It is translated as CSASPGTTSTDTQYF.

The chain couples TRBV4-2 to TRBJ2-5, with D perhaps matching TRBD1 (5 bases). The germline V gene encodes CDR1 LGHNA and CDR2 YNFKEQ. CDR3 length: 15 amino acids. The V gene lost 2 bases and the J gene lost 2 bases, with 12 bases spanning the gap. The DNA for the CDR3 is TGTGCCAGCAGCCAACAACAGGTGCAACAAGAGACCCAGTACTTC. Translating it yields CASSQQQVQQETQYF.

This clonotype was seen at least ten times. The rearrangement links TRBV28 to TRBJ1-3; D uncertain. The germline V gene encodes CDR1 MDHEN and CDR2 SYDVKM. The CDR3 runs to 12 residues. Deletions cut 7 bases from V and 4 bases from J, with 8 bases between. CDR3: CASTQKGNTIYF. Written as DNA, the CDR3 is TGTGCCAGCACCCAAAAAGGAAACACCATATATTTT. Looking up the rest from reference TRBV28 and TRBJ1-3 gives the full variable domain: DVKVTQSSRYLVKRTGEKVFLECVQDMDHENMFWYRQDPGLGLRLIYFSYDVKMKEKGDIPEGYSVSREKKERFSLILESASTNQTSMYLCASTQKGNTIYFGEGSWLTVV.

The V call is TRBV29-1, the J call TRBJ2-7; 7 nucleotides line up with TRBD1. The CDR3 contains 14 residues. V was pared by 7 bases and J by 2 bases, with 11 bases of the junction left unmatched. Germline V gives CDR1 SQVTM, CDR2 ANQGSEA. This CDR3 reads CSATGTANAYEQYF. The CDR3 DNA follows: TGCAGCGCAACCGGGACAGCTAACGCCTACGAGCAGTACTTC.

V usage is TRBV4-1 and J usage is TRBJ2-1; 13 nucleotides agree with TRBD2. V shed 0 bases and J 10 bases; nucleotides not matched to a gene: 9. Germline lookup yields CDR1 MGHRA and CDR2 YSYEKL. This CDR3 comprises 17 residues. The CDR3, as DNA: TGCGCCAGCAGCCAAGATCGGACTAGCGGGGGCTTCAGGGAGCAGTTCTTC. Protein: CASSQDRTSGGFREQFF.

A few counts support this clonotype. The V and J genes are TRBV15 and TRBJ1-4; D is ambiguous. The CDR3 totals 15 residues. Germline V CDR1 and CDR2: LNHNV, YYDKDF (reference sequence). Trimming stripped 3 bases from V and 6 bases from J, with 14 bases between. DNA of the CDR3: TGTGCCACCAGCAGGTCCGGCAGGAGTGATGAAAAACTGTTTTTT. This gives the protein CATSRSGRSDEKLFF.

Concerning this clonotype: Here the CDR3 omits its conserved ending phenylalanine or tryptophan, so a read error is the likely source. This sequence joins TRBV7-2 and TRBJ2-5; 10 bases are shared with TRBD1. The germline V gene has CDR1 SGHTA and CDR2 FQGNSA. CDR3 length: 14 residues. After removal of 3 bases from V and 5 bases from J, the junction contained 3 bases not matched to a gene. The CDR3 DNA follows: TGTGCCAGCAGCTTGACAGGGGGCAGGGAGACCCAGTACGTC. This encodes CASSLTGGRETQYV.

This clonotype was counted many times. The V and J genes are TRBV7-2 and TRBJ2-3; D is perhaps TRBD2 (5 bases). The CDR3 loop spans 15 amino acids. V lost 5 bases to trimming and J lost 5 bases, with 17 bases between them. From germline, CDR1 is SGHTA and CDR2 FQGNSA. In DNA form, the CDR3 reads TGTGCCAGCAGCCGAGAGGCACTAGTGTTAGATACGCAGTATTTT. Its translation: CASSREALVLDTQYF.

This clonotype was recorded many times. The chain recombines TRBV20-1 with TRBJ2-1; the D is unclear. This CDR3 has 14 amino acids. Between the trimmed V and J ends, which lost 1 base and 0 bases, there was a span of 7 bases. Germline CDR1 reads DFQATT; CDR2 reads SNEGSKA (reference sequence). The DNA of the CDR3 is TGCAGTGCTAGAGTCGCAAGCTCCTACAATGAGCAGTTCTTC. Amino acid sequence: CSARVASSYNEQFF.

This clonotype turned up a few times. This chain links TRBV9 with TRBJ2-1, with D possibly TRBD2 on 5 matching bases. The germline CDR1 and CDR2 sequences are SGDLS and YYNGEE. The ends were cut back, 4 bases at V and 3 bases at J, with 17 bases in the middle. There are 16 residues in the CDR3. CDR3 region: CASSPSGSPLYNEQFF. The CDR3 DNA follows: TGTGCCAGCAGCCCCTCGGGGAGCCCCCTCTACAATGAGCAGTTCTTC.

J is TRBJ1-1 and V is TRBV5-1; 12 nucleotides agree with TRBD1. CDR1 is SGHRS, CDR2 YFSETQ, per germline. The CDR3 contains 16 residues. Trimming at V came to 4 bases and at J to 4 bases, leaving 8 bases not matched to a gene. This CDR3 reads CASSNRDRGRFTEAFF. CDR3 in DNA: TGCGCCAGCAGCAACCGGGACAGGGGGCGTTTCACTGAAGCTTTCTTT.

This clonotype was found many times. V usage is TRBV12-3 or TRBV12-4 and J usage is TRBJ1-2; possibly TRBD1 for D (6 bases). The V end was cut by 5 bases, the J end by 8 bases, with 12 bases between. This CDR3 comprises 12 residues. The CDR3 here is CASSEQGQGYTF. CDR3 sequence (DNA): TGTGCCAGCAGTGAACAGGGCCAGGGCTACACCTTC.

The V call is TRBV14, the J call TRBJ1-1; the D is unclear. Trimming took off 4 bases at V and 4 bases at J, with 10 bases between the two ends. The CDR3 has 13 residues. Germline V gene lookup returns CDR1 SGHDN and CDR2 FVKESK. The DNA of the CDR3 is TGTGCCAGCAGCCGGGTATGGGGCACTGAAGCTTTCTTT. It yields the protein CASSRVWGTEAFF.

The chain joins TRBV10-3 to TRBJ2-7, with 7 bases that match TRBD2. Germline V gene data show CDR1 as ENHRY and CDR2 as SYGVKD. The V gene end was trimmed by 0 bases and the J gene end by 3 bases; junction bases not matched to a gene: 5. The CDR3 covers 15 residues. CDR3 nucleotides: TGTGCCATCAGTGAGTCGGGGAGGGTTGGCTACGAGCAGTACTTC. The encoded protein is CAISESGRVGYEQYF.

The chain joins TRBV12-3 or TRBV12-4 to TRBJ2-7; D uncertain. This CDR3 has 14 amino acids. The germline V and J ends were trimmed by 7 bases and 5 bases, with 18 bases remaining between them. CDR3: CASTPGGPKNEQYF. In DNA form, the CDR3 reads TGTGCCAGCACCCCCGGTGGACCGAAGAACGAGCAGTACTTC.

This clonotype was counted many times. The chain links TRBV20-1 to TRBJ2-1; D unclear. The V end was cut by 5 bases, the J end by 0 bases, with 14 bases between. Germline V gene data show CDR1 as DFQATT and CDR2 as SNEGSKA (reference sequence). CDR3 size: 15 residues. The CDR3 DNA reads TGCAGTGCTGGCCCCGGAACCTCCTCCTACAATGAGCAGTTCTTC. Residues: CSAGPGTSSYNEQFF.

The rearrangement links TRBV29-1 to TRBJ2-5; D is unresolved. Germline-derived CDR1 and CDR2 are SQVTM and ANQGSEA. This CDR3 is built from 12 residues. V dropped 7 bases and J dropped 5 bases, with 14 bases sitting between them. The CDR3 coding sequence is TGCAGCGGTGGAGACCGACGGGAGACCCAGTACTTC. Its protein is CSGGDRRETQYF.